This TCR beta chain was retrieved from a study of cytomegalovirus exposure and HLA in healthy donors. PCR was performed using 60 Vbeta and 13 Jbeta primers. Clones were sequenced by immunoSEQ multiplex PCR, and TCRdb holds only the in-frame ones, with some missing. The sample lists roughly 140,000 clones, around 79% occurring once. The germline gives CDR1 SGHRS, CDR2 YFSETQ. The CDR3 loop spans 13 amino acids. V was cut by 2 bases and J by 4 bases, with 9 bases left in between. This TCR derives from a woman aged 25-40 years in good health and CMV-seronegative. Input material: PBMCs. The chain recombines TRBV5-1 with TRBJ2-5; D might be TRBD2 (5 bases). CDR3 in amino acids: CASSFGVSETQYF. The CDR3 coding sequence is TGCGCCAGCAGCTTCGGGGTTTCAGAGACCCAGTACTTC.